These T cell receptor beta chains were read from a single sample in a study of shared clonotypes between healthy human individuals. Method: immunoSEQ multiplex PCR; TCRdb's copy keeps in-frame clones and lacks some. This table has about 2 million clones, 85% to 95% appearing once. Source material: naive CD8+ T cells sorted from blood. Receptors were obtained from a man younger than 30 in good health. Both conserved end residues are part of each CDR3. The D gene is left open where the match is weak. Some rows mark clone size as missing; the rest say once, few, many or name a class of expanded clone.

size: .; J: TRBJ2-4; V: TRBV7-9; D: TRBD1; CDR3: CASSHRDRKNIQYF; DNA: TGTGCCAGCAGTCACCGGGACAGAAAAAACATTCAGTACTTC
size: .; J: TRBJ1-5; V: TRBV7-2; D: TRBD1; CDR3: CASSLGVGQGAYNQPQHF; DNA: TGTGCCAGCAGCTTAGGAGTAGGACAGGGGGCGTACAATCAGCCCCAGCATTTT
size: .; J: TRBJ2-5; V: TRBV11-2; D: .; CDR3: CASSLWGETQYF; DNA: TGTGCCAGCAGCTTGTGGGGTGAGACCCAGTACTTC
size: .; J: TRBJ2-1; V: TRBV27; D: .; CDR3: CASSSKLYSYNEQFF; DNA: TGTGCCAGCAGTAGCAAGTTATACTCCTACAATGAGCAGTTCTTC
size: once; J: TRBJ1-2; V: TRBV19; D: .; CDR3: CASSILGPTSPYGYTF; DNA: TGTGCCAGTAGTATTCTCGGGCCAACCAGCCCTTATGGCTACACCTTC
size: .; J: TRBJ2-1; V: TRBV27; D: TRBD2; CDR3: CASTPGLTRNEQFF; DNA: TGTGCCAGCACCCCGGGACTAACCCGCAATGAGCAGTTCTTC
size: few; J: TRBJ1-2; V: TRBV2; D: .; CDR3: CASSEGQPGNGYTF; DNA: TGTGCCAGCAGTGAAGGGCAGCCTGGGAATGGCTACACCTTC
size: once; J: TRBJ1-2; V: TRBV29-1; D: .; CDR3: CSVYDRANYGYTF; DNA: TGCAGCGTTTACGACCGAGCTAACTATGGCTACACCTTC
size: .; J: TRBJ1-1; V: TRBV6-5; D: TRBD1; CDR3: CASSYGGGREDTEAFF; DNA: TGTGCCAGCAGTTACGGAGGGGGCAGGGAGGACACTGAAGCTTTCTTT
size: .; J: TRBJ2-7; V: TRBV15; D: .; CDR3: CATSEGSGAYEQYF; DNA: TGTGCCACCAGTGAGGGGAGTGGGGCCTACGAGCAGTACTTC
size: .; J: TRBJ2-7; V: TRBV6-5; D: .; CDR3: CASSYSGRYEQYF; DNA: TGTGCCAGCAGTTACTCGGGACGCTACGAGCAGTACTTC
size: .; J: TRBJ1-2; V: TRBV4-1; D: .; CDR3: CASSQSPGQKIDGYTF; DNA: TGCGCCAGCAGCCAGAGCCCCGGACAGAAGATTGATGGCTACACCTTC
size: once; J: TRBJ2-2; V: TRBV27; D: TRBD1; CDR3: CASSLFRTGGELFF; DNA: TGTGCCAGCAGTTTATTCAGGACAGGCGGGGAGCTGTTTTTT
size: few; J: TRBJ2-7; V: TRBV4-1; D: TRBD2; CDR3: CASSQVASGTYEQYF; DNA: TGCGCCAGCAGCCAAGTGGCTAGCGGGACCTACGAGCAGTACTTC
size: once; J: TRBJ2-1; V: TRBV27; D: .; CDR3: CASTPIGTGDYNEQFF; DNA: TGTGCCAGCACCCCAATCGGGACTGGTGACTACAATGAGCAGTTCTTC
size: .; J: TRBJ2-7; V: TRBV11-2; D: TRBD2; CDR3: CASSLGRTSGIYEQYF; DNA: TGTGCCAGCAGCTTAGGTAGGACTAGCGGAATTTACGAGCAGTACTTC
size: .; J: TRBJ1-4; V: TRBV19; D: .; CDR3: CASTPLGGLNEKLFF; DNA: TGTGCCAGTACCCCATTGGGCGGCCTTAATGAAAAACTGTTTTTT
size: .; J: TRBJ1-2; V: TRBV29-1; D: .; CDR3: CSVEEWAGSRYGYTF; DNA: TGCAGCGTCGAGGAGTGGGCAGGGAGCCGGTATGGCTACACCTTC
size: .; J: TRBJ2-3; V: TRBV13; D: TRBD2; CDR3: CASSLRLAGAFSSTDTQYF; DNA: TGTGCCAGCAGCTTGAGACTAGCGGGGGCATTTTCTAGCACAGATACGCAGTATTTT
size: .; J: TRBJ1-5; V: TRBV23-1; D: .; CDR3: CASSLWQASNQPQHF; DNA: TGCGCCAGCAGTCTGTGGCAGGCCTCGAATCAGCCCCAGCATTTT
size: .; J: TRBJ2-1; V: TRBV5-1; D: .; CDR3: CASSLAQGWYNEQFF; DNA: TGCGCCAGCAGCTTGGCACAGGGTTGGTACAATGAGCAGTTCTTC
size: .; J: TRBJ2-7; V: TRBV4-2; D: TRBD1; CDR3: CASSQITGAYYEQYF; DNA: TGTGCCAGCAGCCAAATAACAGGGGCCTACTACGAGCAGTACTTC
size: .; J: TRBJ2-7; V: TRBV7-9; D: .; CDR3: CASSSVAGAPYEQYF; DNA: TGTGCCAGCAGCTCTGTAGCAGGGGCCCCCTACGAGCAGTACTTC
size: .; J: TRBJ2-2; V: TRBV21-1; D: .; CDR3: CASSKAPLVIANTGELFF; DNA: TGTGCCAGCAGCAAAGCCCCCCTCGTCATCGCGAACACCGGGGAGCTGTTTTTT
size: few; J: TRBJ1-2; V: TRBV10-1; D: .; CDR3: CASSESFSVNYGYTF; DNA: TGCGCCAGCAGTGAGTCGTTCTCGGTCAACTATGGCTACACCTTC
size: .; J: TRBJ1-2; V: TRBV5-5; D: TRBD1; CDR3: CASSSPGQAYGYTF; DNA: TGTGCCAGCAGCTCCCCGGGACAGGCCTATGGCTACACCTTC
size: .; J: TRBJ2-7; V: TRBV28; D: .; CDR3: CASSPLLAEGGYEQYF; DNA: TGTGCCAGCAGTCCACTCTTAGCGGAAGGAGGCTACGAGCAGTACTTC
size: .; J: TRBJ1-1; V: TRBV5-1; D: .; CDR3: CASSPGDPRNTEAFF; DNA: TGCGCCAGCAGCCCAGGGGATCCTCGGAACACTGAAGCTTTCTTT
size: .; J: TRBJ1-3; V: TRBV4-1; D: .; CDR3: CASSQVTRDTIYF; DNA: TGCGCCAGCAGCCAAGTCACGAGAGACACCATATATTTT
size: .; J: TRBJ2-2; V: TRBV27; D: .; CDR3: CASSSIANTGELFF; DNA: TGTGCCAGCAGTTCAATAGCGAACACCGGGGAGCTGTTTTTT
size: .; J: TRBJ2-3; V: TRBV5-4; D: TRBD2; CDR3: CASSLRLAQQYF; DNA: TGTGCCAGCAGCTTGAGACTAGCTCAGCAGTATTTT
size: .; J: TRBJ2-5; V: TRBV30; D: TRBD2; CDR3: CAWSNGLAGETQYF; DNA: TGTGCCTGGAGCAACGGACTAGCGGGTGAGACCCAGTACTTC
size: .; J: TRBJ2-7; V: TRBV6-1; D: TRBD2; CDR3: CASSEAQWRGEPYEQYF; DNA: TGTGCCAGCAGTGAAGCACAATGGCGGGGGGAACCCTACGAGCAGTACTTC
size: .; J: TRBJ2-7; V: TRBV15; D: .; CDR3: CATSFRGAWDEQYF; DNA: TGTGCCACCAGCTTCCGGGGGGCGTGGGACGAGCAGTACTTC
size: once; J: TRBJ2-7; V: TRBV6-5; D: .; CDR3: CASSYERVPSYEQYF; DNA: TGTGCCAGCAGTTACGAGCGGGTACCCTCCTACGAGCAGTACTTC
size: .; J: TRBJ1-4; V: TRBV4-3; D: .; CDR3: CASSQTYSGILEKLFF; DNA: TGCGCCAGCAGCCAAACTTACTCCGGGATACTAGAAAAACTGTTTTTT
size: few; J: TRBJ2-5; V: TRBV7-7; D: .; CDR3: CASSSHSDWGTQYF; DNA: TGTGCTAGCAGCTCCCACTCGGATTGGGGGACCCAGTACTTC
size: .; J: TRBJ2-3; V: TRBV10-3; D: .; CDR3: CAISESRTRKGTDTQYF; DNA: TGTGCCATCAGTGAGTCTCGTACCCGAAAGGGGACAGATACGCAGTATTTT
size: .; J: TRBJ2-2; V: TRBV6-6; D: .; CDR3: CASSYPGEGGTGELFF; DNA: TGTGCCAGCAGTTACCCCGGAGAGGGGGGAACCGGGGAGCTGTTTTTT
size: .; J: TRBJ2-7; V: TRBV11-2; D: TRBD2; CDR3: CASSLTSGGATYEQYF; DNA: TGTGCCAGCAGCTTGACTAGCGGGGGGGCCACCTACGAGCAGTACTTC
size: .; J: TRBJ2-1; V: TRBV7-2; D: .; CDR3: CASNGGTSSYNEQFF; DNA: TGTGCCAGCAATGGCGGTACCAGCTCCTACAATGAGCAGTTCTTC
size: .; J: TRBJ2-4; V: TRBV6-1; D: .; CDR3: CASSEFYGGYGIQYF; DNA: TGTGCCAGCAGTGAATTCTATGGGGGCTACGGCATTCAGTACTTC
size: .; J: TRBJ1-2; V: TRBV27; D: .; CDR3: CASSGRPFYGYTF; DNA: TGTGCCAGCAGCGGACGGCCTTTTTATGGCTACACCTTC
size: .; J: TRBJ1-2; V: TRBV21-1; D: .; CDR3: CASRNLDRAF; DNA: TGTGCCAGCAGAAACCTTGACAGGGCTTTC
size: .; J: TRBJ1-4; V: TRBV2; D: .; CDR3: CAKLDRINEKLFF; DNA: TGTGCCAAACTAGACAGGATTAATGAAAAACTGTTTTTT